This record concerns one TCR beta chain sequence. The record originates from a study of shared clonotypes between healthy human individuals. For the study at large: Those who served as donors were two women and a few men between the ages of 18 and 49.

An assay was performed, and its level was deep. Here immunoSEQ multiplex PCR was the method, and the copy in TCRdb shows in-frame clones only, minus some. This table holds 2,500,000 or so clones, approximately 92% found once. Germline V gene data show CDR1 as SGHAT and CDR2 as FQNNGV. The CDR3 loop spans 16 amino acids. Trimming pared 5 bases from V and 3 bases from J, leaving 19 bases between. Material for sequencing was naive CD4+ T cells sorted from blood. Stated subset: CD45RA+ positively selected. This clonotype was sampled from a man aged 18 to 35 in good health. V usage is TRBV11-2 and J usage is TRBJ1-2; D remains ambiguous. The CDR3 sequence: CASSRSPVWEDYGYTF. CDR3 nucleotide sequence: TGTGCCAGCAGCCGCTCCCCCGTATGGGAGGACTATGGCTACACCTTC.